The clone carrying this T cell receptor (beta chain) was detected a few times. Trimming at V came to 5 bases and at J to 0 bases, leaving 12 bases not matched to a gene. The CDR3 consists of 19 residues. CDR1 and CDR2 from the germline V gene are LGHNA and YSLEER. This sample was included in a study of T-cell memory formation after mild COVID-19. TCRdb re-called the 5' RACE reads through MiXCR, storing one row per CDR3 protein. The table shows 200,000 to 250,000 distinct CDR3 sequences, with 10% to 13% occurring only once. The origin of this receptor is a man aged 18 to 29 who had mild COVID-19 (a few samples of this study predate the infection). Cell type and time point are not known. The chain links TRBV4-3 to TRBJ2-1; 11 bases align to TRBD2. Sequencing input: PBMCs or a T cell subset sorted from them (not recorded which). CDR3 protein: CASSGTSGGTLSSYNEQFF. The CDR3 coding sequence is TGCGCCAGCAGCGGTACTAGCGGGGGAACCCTTAGCTCCTACAATGAGCAGTTCTTC.